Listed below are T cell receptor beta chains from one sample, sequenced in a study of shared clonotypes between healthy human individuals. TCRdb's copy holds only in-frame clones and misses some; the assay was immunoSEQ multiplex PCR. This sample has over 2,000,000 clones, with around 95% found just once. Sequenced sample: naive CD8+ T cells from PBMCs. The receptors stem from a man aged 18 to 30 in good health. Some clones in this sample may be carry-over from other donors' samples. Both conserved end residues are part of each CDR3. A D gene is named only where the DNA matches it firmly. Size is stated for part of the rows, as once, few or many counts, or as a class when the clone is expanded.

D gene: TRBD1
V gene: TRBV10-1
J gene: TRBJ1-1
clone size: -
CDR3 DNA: TGCGCCAACCATCCGGGACAGGGGGCGCGGGATGACACTGAAGCTTTCTTT
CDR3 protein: CANHPGQGARDDTEAFF

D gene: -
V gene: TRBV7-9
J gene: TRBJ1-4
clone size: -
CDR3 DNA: TGTGCCAGCAGCAGCCTGGCCGGCACTAATGAAAAACTGTTTTTT
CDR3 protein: CASSSLAGTNEKLFF

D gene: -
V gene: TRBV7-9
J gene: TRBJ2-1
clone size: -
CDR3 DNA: TGTGCCAGCAGCTTAATGGCTAAGCAGTTCTTC
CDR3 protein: CASSLMAKQFF

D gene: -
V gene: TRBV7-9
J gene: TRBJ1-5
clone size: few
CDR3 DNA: TGTGCCAGCAGCTTATCAGGGTTCGGTAGCAATCAGCCCCAGCATTTT
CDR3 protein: CASSLSGFGSNQPQHF

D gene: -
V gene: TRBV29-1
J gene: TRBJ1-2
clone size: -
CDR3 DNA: TGCAGCGTACCGGACGGATGGGGTGGCTACACCTTC
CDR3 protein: CSVPDGWGGYTF

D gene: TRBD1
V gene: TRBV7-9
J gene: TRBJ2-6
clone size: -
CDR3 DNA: TGTGCCAGCAGCCGACCGGACAGGAGAGGACTCTCTGGGGCCAACGTCCTGACTTTC
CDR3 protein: CASSRPDRRGLSGANVLTF

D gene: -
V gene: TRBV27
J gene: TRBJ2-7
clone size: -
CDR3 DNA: TGTGCCAGCAGTTTATTGGCAGGGATCTACGAGCAGTACTTC
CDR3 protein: CASSLLAGIYEQYF

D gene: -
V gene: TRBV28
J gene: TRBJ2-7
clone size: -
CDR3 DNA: TGTGCCAGCAGTTCCTCCGACGGCGACTTCCTCTCCTACGAGCAGTACTTC
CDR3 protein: CASSSSDGDFLSYEQYF

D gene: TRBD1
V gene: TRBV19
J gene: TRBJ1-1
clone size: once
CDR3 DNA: TGTGCCAGTAGTTCCGACAGGGCCATGAACACTGAAGCTTTCTTT
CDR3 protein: CASSSDRAMNTEAFF

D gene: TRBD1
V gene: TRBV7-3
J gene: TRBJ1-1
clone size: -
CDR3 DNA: TGTGCCAGCAGCACCCCCGGGACAGGGCTCATGAACACTGAAGCTTTCTTT
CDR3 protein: CASSTPGTGLMNTEAFF

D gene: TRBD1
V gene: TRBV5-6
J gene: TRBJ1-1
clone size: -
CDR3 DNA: TGTGCCAGCAGCTACGGGACAGGCTACGCTTTCTTT
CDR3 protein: CASSYGTGYAFF

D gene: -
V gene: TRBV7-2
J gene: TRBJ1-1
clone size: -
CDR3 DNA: TGTGCCAGCAGCTCTACACGCACCTTCGGAGCTTTCTTT
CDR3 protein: CASSSTRTFGAFF

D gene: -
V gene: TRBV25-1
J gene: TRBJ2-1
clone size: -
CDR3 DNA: TGTGCCAGCAGTGAGGGTTGGGGCCCCGGGGATGAGCAGTTCTTC
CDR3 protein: CASSEGWGPGDEQFF

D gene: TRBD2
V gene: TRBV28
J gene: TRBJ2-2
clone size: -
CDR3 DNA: TGTGCCAGCTCTAGCGGCAGTTTCCTCGCGAACACCGGGGAGCTGTTTTTT
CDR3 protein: CASSSGSFLANTGELFF

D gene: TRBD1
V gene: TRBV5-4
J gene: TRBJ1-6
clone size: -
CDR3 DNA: TGTGCCAGCAGCTTGGAGACAGGGGGCGAGTCACCCCTCCACTTT
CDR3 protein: CASSLETGGESPLHF

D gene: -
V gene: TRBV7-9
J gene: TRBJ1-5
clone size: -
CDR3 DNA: TGTGCCAGCAGCTTAGCCAGGGATCAGCCCCAGCATTTT
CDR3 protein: CASSLARDQPQHF

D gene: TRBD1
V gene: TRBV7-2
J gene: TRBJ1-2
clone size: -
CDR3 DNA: TGTGCCAGCAGCGAAATACACAGGGGAGGCTACACCTTC
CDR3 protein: CASSEIHRGGYTF

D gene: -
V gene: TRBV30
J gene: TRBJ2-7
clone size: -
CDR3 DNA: TGTGCCTGGAGCTTTAATCCGGGCCCCAAGGGGTACGAGCAGTACTTC
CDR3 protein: CAWSFNPGPKGYEQYF

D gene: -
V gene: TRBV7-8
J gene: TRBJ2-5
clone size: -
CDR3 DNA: TGTGCCAGCAGCTTCCTCCCGGTGGGTGAGCGGATACAAGAGACCCAGTACTTC
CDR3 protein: CASSFLPVGERIQETQYF

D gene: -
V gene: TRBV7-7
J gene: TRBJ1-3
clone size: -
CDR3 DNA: TGTGCCAGCAGCCCCTCCCCGGGGAGCTCTGGAAACACCATATATTTT
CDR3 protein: CASSPSPGSSGNTIYF

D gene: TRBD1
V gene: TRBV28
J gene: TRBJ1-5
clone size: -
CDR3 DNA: TGTGCCAGCAGTTTTGACAGGGGATACCCTGTGCGGGATCAGCCCCAGCATTTT
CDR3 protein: CASSFDRGYPVRDQPQHF

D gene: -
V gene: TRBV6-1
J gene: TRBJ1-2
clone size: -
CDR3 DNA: TGTGCCAGCGGGAGGGGCTATGGCTACACCTTC
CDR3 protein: CASGRGYGYTF

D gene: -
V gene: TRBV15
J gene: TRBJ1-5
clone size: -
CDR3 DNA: TGTGCCACCAGCAGTTCGGGCAGGTACAATCAGCCCCAGCATTTT
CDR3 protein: CATSSSGRYNQPQHF

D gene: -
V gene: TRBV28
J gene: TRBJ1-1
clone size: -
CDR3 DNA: TGTGCCAGCAGTTTAGGGGTGGTCAGGGGGAACACTGAAGCTTTCTTT
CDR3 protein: CASSLGVVRGNTEAFF

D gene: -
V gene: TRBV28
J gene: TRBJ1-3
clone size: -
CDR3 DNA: TGTGCCAGCAGCGAATATGGGTGGCCCCCCTCTGGAAACACCATATATTTT
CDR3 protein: CASSEYGWPPSGNTIYF

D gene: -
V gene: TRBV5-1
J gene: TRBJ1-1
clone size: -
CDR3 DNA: TGCGCCAGCAGCTTGTATGGAGCCCCGAACACTGAAGCTTTCTTT
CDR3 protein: CASSLYGAPNTEAFF

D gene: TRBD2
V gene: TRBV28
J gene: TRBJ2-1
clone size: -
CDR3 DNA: TGTGCCAGCAGCTCCAAGGAAGCGGGGGTCCGGAATGAGCAGTTCTTC
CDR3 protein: CASSSKEAGVRNEQFF

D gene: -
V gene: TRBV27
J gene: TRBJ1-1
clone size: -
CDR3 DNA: TGTGCCAGCAGTTTGTTAGGAGGAGCAACTGAAGCTTTCTTT
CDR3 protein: CASSLLGGATEAFF

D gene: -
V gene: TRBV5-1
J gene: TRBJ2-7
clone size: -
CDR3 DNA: TGCGCCAGCAGCTTGGGCGGGGGCGAGTTCTACGAGCAGTACTTC
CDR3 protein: CASSLGGGEFYEQYF

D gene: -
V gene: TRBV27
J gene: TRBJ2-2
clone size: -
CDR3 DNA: TGTGCCAGCAGTTTCTGGAACACCGGGGAGCTGTTTTTT
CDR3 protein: CASSFWNTGELFF

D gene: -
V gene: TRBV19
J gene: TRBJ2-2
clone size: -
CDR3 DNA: TGTGCCAGTAGTAAGGACAGGGAGGGTACCGGGGAGCTGTTTTTT
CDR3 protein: CASSKDREGTGELFF

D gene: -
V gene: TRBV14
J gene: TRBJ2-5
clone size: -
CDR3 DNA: TGTGCCAGCAGCCAAGATCGGGCGACATTCCGGGGGATCGAGACCCAGTACTTC
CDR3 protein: CASSQDRATFRGIETQYF

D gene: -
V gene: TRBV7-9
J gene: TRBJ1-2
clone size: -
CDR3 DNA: TGTGCCAGCACCCGAGGGCCCGGGAACTATGGCTACACCTTC
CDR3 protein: CASTRGPGNYGYTF

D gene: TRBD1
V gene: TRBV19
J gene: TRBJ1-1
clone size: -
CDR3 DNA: TGTGCCAGTAGTACCCGACAGGGGACTGAAGCTTTCTTT
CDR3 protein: CASSTRQGTEAFF

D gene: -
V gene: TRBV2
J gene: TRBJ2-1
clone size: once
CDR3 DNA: TGTGCCAACCCCGGGACAAGCTCCTACAATGAGCAGTTCTTC
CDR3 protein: CANPGTSSYNEQFF

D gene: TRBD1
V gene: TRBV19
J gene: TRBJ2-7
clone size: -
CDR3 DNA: TGTGCCAGTAGTGGACGGACAGGGCGGGGCGAGCAGTACTTC
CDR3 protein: CASSGRTGRGEQYF

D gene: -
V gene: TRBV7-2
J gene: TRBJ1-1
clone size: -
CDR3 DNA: TGTGCCAGCAGCCCGAGTCCGACCTCTGAAGCTTTCTTT
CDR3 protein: CASSPSPTSEAFF

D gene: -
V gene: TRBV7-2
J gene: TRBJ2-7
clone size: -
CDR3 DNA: TGCGCCAGCAGCCAAGAGGGGACTGCGACCCACGAGCAGTACTTC
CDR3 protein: CASSQEGTATHEQYF

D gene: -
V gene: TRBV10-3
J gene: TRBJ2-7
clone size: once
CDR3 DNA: TGTGCCATCAGCACGGGCTACGAGCAGTACTTC
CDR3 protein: CAISTGYEQYF

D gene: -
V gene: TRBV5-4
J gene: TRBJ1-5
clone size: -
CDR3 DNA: TGTGCCAGCAGCCCTGGTATACATCAGCCCCAGCATTTT
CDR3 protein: CASSPGIHQPQHF

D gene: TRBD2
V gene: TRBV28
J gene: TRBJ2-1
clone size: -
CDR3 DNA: TGTGCCAGCAGTTCCTTCGCGGGGGGCTCGAATGAGCAGTTCTTC
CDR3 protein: CASSSFAGGSNEQFF

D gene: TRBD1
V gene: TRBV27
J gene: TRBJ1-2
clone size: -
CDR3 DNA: TGTGCCAGCAGATATAGACAGGGACCTAACTATGGCTACACCTTC
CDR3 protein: CASRYRQGPNYGYTF

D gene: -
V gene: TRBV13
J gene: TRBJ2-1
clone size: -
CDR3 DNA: TGTGCCAGCAGCTTCGTCGGGACCTTCTCCTACAATGAGCAGTTCTTC
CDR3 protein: CASSFVGTFSYNEQFF

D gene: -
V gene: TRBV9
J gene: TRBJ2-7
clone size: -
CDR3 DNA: TGTGCCAGCAGCGTAGCGGGGAAACGCTACGAGCAGTACTTC
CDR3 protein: CASSVAGKRYEQYF

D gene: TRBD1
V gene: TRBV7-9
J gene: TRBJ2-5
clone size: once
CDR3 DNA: TGTGCCAGCACTGCCCTCTACAGGGGGGCCCGAGAGACCCAGTACTTC
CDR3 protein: CASTALYRGARETQYF

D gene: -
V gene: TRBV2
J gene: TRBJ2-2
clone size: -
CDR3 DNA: TGTGCCAGCAACTGGCAGGCGGCCGGGGAGCTGTTTTTT
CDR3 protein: CASNWQAAGELFF

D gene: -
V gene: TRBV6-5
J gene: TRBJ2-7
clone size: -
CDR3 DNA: TGTGCCAGCAGTTCCCTCTCTACTATCCACGAGCAGTACTTC
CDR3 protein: CASSSLSTIHEQYF

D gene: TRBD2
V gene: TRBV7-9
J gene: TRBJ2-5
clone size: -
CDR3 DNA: TGTGCCAGCAAGACTAGCGGGAGAATTGGAGAGACCCAGTACTTC
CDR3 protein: CASKTSGRIGETQYF

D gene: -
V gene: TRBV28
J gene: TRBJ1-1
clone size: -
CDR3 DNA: TGTGCCAGCACCCTAGGGGTTGAAGCTTTCTTT
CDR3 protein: CASTLGVEAFF

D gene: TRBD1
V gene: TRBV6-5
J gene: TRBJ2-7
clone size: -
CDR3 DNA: TGTGCCAGTTGGGACAGCCCCCGCGAGCAGTACTTC
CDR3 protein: CASWDSPREQYF

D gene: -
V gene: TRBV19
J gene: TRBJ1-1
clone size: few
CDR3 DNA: TGTGCCAGTAGTATGGGCCTGAACACTGAAGCTTTCTTT
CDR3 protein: CASSMGLNTEAFF

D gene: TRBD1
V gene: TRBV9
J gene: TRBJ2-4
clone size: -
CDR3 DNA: TGTGCCAGCAGCGTTGGGACAGGGAATGAGGCCAAAAACATTCAGTACTTC
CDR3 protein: CASSVGTGNEAKNIQYF